This T cell receptor beta chain was identified during a study of identical twins. Using its own MiXCR run on the 5' RACE reads, TCRdb lists one record per CDR3 protein. This table has approximately 210,000 distinct CDR3 sequences, roughly 10% appearing once. The ends lost 1 base at V and 5 bases at J; junction bases unmatched: 6. Germline V lookup: CDR1 MNHEY, CDR2 SMNVEV (reference sequence). The CDR3 totals 17 residues. This clonotype was picked up a small number of times. This TCR was recovered from a woman aged 18 to 35 in good health. Material: memory (CD45RO+) T cells sorted from blood. The genes are TRBV27 and TRBJ2-2, with 11 bases matching TRBD1. The CDR3 coding sequence is TGTGCCAGCAGTTTATGGGGAGGACAGGGGGCAACCGGGGAGCTGTTTTTT. Amino acids: CASSLWGGQGATGELFF.